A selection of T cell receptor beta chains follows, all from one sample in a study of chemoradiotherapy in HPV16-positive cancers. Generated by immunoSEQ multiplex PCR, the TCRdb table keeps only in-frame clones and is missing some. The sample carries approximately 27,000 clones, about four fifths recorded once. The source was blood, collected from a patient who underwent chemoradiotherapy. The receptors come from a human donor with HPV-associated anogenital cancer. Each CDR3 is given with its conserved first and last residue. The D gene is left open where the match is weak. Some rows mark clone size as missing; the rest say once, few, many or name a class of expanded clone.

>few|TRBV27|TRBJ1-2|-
TGTGCCAGCAGTTCAACTACTGCGGGCTACACCTTC
CASSSTTAGYTF
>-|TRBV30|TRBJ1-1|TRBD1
TGTACCAGGACTACCCGGGACAGGGGATGGAATACTGAAGCTTTCTTT
CTRTTRDRGWNTEAFF
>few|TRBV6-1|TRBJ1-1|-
TGTGCCAGCAGTGAAAAGATGAACACTGAAGCTTTCTTT
CASSEKMNTEAFF
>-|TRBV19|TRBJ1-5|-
TGTGCCAGTAGTATAGAACAGGTTAGCAATCAGCCCCAGCATTTT
CASSIEQVSNQPQHF
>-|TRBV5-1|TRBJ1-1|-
TGCGCCAGCAGCCCGGGACTTCTGAACACTGAAGCTTTCTTT
CASSPGLLNTEAFF
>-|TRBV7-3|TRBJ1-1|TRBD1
TGTGCCAGCAGCTCGACAGGGAGGAACACTGAAGCTTTCTTT
CASSSTGRNTEAFF
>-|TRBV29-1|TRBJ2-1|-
TGCAGCGTTGACATCTACCATTCCGGGACCAATGAGCAGTTCTTC
CSVDIYHSGTNEQFF
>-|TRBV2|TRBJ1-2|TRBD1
TGTGCCAGCAGTCCCGGACAGGGGGCTGGTGGCTACACCTTC
CASSPGQGAGGYTF
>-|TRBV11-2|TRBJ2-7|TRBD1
TGTGCCAGCAGCTACTGGGACAGGACTCCCGAGCAGTACTTC
CASSYWDRTPEQYF
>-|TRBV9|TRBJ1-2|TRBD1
TGTGCCAGCAGCTGGAACAGGGGGGGAGATGGCTACACCTTC
CASSWNRGGDGYTF
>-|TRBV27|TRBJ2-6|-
TGTGCCAGCAGAACCGGAGGGTCTGGGGCCAACGTCCTGACTTTC
CASRTGGSGANVLTF
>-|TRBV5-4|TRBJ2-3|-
TGTGCCAGCAGCTTAGCCGGCACAGATACGCAGTATTTT
CASSLAGTDTQYF
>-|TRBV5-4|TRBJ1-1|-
TGTGCCAGCAGCTTGCAGGGGCAGGTTAGCACTGAAGCTTTCTTT
CASSLQGQVSTEAFF
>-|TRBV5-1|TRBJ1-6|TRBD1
TGCGCCAGCAGCTTAGGGACAGGGGTAGAATCACCCCTCCACTTT
CASSLGTGVESPLHF
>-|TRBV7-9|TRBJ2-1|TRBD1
TGTGCCAGCAGGAAAATGGGGGGGACAGGGGCGATGAATGAGCAGTTCTTC
CASRKMGGTGAMNEQFF
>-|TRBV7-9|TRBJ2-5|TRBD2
TGTGCCAGCACCCTAGGGACTAGCGAAATAGAAGAGACCCAGTACTTC
CASTLGTSEIEETQYF
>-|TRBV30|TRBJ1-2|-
TGTGCCTGGAGTTCCGGTAACTATGGCTACACCTTC
CAWSSGNYGYTF
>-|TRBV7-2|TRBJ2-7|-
TGTGCCAGCAGCTTAGAGCTCTACGAGCAGTACTTC
CASSLELYEQYF
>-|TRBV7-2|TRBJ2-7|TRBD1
TGTGCCAGCAGCTTGACACAGGGGGCCTACGAGCAGTACTTC
CASSLTQGAYEQYF
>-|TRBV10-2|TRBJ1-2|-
TGCGCCAGCAGTGATAGGGGGTTTGGCTACACCTTC
CASSDRGFGYTF
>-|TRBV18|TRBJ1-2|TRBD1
TGTGCCAGCTCACCAGATTACGGGACAGGGGGCTTGGGAACCTTC
CASSPDYGTGGLGTF
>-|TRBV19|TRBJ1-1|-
TGTGCCAGTAGCCTCGATACGGGACAGAACACTGAAGCTTTCTTT
CASSLDTGQNTEAFF
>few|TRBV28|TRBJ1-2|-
TGTGCCAGCAGTTTATCCCGGACCGAGAACTATGGCTACACCTTC
CASSLSRTENYGYTF
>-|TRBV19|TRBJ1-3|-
TGTGCCAGTAGTAGTCACTGGGGCTCAAACACCATATATTTT
CASSSHWGSNTIYF
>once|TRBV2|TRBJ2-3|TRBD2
TGTGCCAGCAAATCGGGGGGGGGCACAGATACGCAGTATTTT
CASKSGGGTDTQYF